This TCR beta chain originates from a study of blood T cell repertoires in COVID-19. Libraries were prepared by immunoSEQ multiplex PCR; TCRdb keeps only in-frame clonotypes and omits some of them. Of about 240,000 clones listed, 87% are singletons. Germline V gene sequence: CDR1 MNHEY, CDR2 SVGAGI. The CDR3 is 11 residues long. V was cut by 6 bases and J by 7 bases, with 7 bases left in between. This clone appeared a few times. The receptor was derived from a man aged 60 to 69 who had recovered from COVID-19. The rearrangement joins TRBV6-5 to TRBJ2-4, with a weak D call TRBD1 (6 bases). Source material: peripheral blood. CDR3 sequence reads: CASRQGNIQYF. In nucleotides, the CDR3 is TGTGCCAGCAGGCAGGGGAACATTCAGTACTTC.